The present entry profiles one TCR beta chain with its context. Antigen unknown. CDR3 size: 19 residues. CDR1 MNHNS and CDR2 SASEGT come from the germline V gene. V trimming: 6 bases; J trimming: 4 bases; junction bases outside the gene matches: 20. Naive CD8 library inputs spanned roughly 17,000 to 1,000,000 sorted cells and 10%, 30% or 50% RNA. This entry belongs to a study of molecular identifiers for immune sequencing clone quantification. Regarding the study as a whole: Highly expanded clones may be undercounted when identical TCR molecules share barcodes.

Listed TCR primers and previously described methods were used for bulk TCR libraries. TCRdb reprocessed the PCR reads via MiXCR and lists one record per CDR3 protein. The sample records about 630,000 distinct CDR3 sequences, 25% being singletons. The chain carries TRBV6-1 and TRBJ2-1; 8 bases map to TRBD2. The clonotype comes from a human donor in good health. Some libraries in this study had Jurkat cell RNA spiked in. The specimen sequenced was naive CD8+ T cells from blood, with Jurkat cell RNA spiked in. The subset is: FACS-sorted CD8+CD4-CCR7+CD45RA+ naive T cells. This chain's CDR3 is CASRYSGTTRAPWYNEQFF. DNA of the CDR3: TGTGCCAGCAGGTATAGCGGGACGACTCGAGCCCCATGGTACAATGAGCAGTTCTTC.